The clone carrying this TCR beta chain was observed at least ten times. Its antigen remains unknown. This sample is drawn from a study of T cells after yellow fever vaccination. Regarding the study as a whole: Contamination by abundant bulk-population clonotypes could be present in FACS-sorted repertoires. Primary-vaccination clones mostly resurfaced post-booster (about 96% CD4, more than 85% CD8).

The CDR3 totals 15 residues. Trimming at V came to 6 bases and at J to 4 bases, leaving 5 bases not matched to a gene. CDR1 is MGHDK, CDR2 SYGVNS, per germline. TCRdb analysed the 5' RACE reads with MiXCR anew, one entry per CDR3 protein. The sample carries 90,000 to 150,000 distinct CDR3 sequences, around 7.2% recorded once. This chain links TRBV25-1 with TRBJ2-3; 12 bases agree with TRBD2. The starting material was CD4+ T cells sorted from PBMCs, obtained more than 35 days after the first yellow fever vaccination. The receptor was derived from a man aged 18 to 29 who received the YFV17D yellow fever vaccine. Written as DNA, the CDR3 is TGTGCCAGCAGCAGACTAGCGGGGGTCTCAGATACGCAGTATTTT. Protein sequence: CASSRLAGVSDTQYF.